The rows below give T cell receptor beta chains drawn from one sample of a study of tumor and adjacent non-tumor tissue in lung cancer. One entry per CDR3 protein results from TCRdb running MiXCR on the multiplex PCR reads. The sample has approximately 86,000 distinct CDR3 sequences, roughly two thirds seen once. The sample consisted of lung tumor tissue. These receptors were taken from a middle-aged woman with non-small cell lung cancer. CDR3s include the opening cysteine and the closing phenylalanine or tryptophan. A D gene is named only where the DNA matches it firmly. Expanded clones get a size class; other rows say once, few or many, or leave the size out.

V gene	J gene	clone size	D gene	CDR3 length	CDR3 protein	CDR3 DNA
TRBV24-1	TRBJ2-2	NA	NA	15	CTTSDLMGNTGDLFF	TGTACCACCAGTGATTTAATGGGAAACACCGGGGACCTGTTTTTT
TRBV11-2	TRBJ2-1	NA	TRBD1	13	CASNTTGVIERFF	TGTGCCAGTAACACGACAGGGGTTATTGAGCGGTTCTTC
TRBV6-6	TRBJ2-2	many	NA	15	CASRIHGQTTGELFF	TGTGCCAGCAGAATACACGGACAGACGACCGGGGAGCTGTTTTTT
TRBV11-2	TRBJ1-6	NA	NA	15	CASSLASGNNSPLYF	TGTGCCAGCAGCCTAGCCTCGGGGAATAACTCACCCCTCTACTTT
TRBV12-3/TRBV12-4	TRBJ2-1	NA	TRBD2	15	CASSPTNGRAREQFF	TGTGCCAGCAGCCCTACTAATGGGAGGGCCAGGGAGCAGTTCTTC
TRBV5-1	TRBJ2-7	NA	TRBD2	16	CARNLRGGQRSYEQYF	TGCGCCAGGAACTTGCGGGGGGGACAAAGATCCTACGAGCAGTACTTC
TRBV6-5	TRBJ1-5	NA	NA	13	CASSFREGQTQHF	TGTGCCAGCAGTTTCAGGGAGGGTCAGACCCAGCATTTT
TRBV18	TRBJ1-2	NA	NA	11	CASSPEYGYTF	TGTGCCAGCTCACCCGAATATGGCTACACCTTC
TRBV29-1	TRBJ2-5	once	NA	14	CSIESWQGKETQYF	TGCAGTATTGAATCCTGGCAGGGTAAAGAAACCCAGTACTTC
TRBV15	TRBJ1-1	NA	NA	15	CATSITAGANTEAFF	TGTGCCACCAGCATAACGGCCGGGGCGAACACTGAAGCTTTCTTT
TRBV11-2	TRBJ2-6	medium-sized	TRBD2	21	CASSLRLAGFTEISGANVLTF	TGTGCCAGCAGCTTAAGACTAGCGGGGTTCACCGAGATCTCTGGGGCCAACGTCCTGACTTTC
TRBV7-3	TRBJ2-2	few	NA	14	CASSSGSLGAELFF	TGTGCCAGCAGCTCCGGGTCCCTCGGCGCCGAGCTGTTTTTT
TRBV11-3	TRBJ1-6	NA	NA	13	CASKYGENSPLHF	TGTGCCAGCAAATATGGAGAGAATTCACCCCTCCACTTT
TRBV11-2	TRBJ2-1	once	NA	15	CGSSLVVGSYNEQFF	TGTGGAAGCAGCCTTGTCGTAGGCTCCTACAATGAGCAGTTCTTC